This entry lists 31 T cell receptor beta chains sequenced from one sample in a study of blood T cell repertoires in COVID-19. Produced via immunoSEQ multiplex PCR; TCRdb's table is partial and in-frame only. Here the sample spans more than 150,000 clones, 80% to 85% being singletons. Material for sequencing was peripheral blood. Receptors were obtained from a woman between 25 and 40 years old with acute or convalescent COVID-19.

The rearrangement joins TRBV5-1 to TRBJ1-2, with D maybe TRBD1 (5 bases). Germline assignment: CDR1 SGHRS and CDR2 YFSETQ. This CDR3 has 15 amino acids. The ends were cut back, 3 bases at V and 3 bases at J, with 15 bases in the middle. CDR3 protein: CASSWSGTPDYGYTF. CDR3 nucleotides: TGCGCCAGCAGCTGGAGCGGGACGCCCGACTATGGCTACACCTTC. Looking up the rest from reference TRBV5-1 and TRBJ1-2 gives the full variable domain: KAGVTQTPRYLIKTRGQQVTLSCSPISGHRSVSWYQQTPGQGLQFLFEYFSETQRNKGNFPGRFSGRQFSNSRSEMNVSTLELGDSALYLCASSWSGTPDYGYTFGSGTRLTVV.

Details on this clone: Distinct nucleotide sequences in the sample also encode this CDR3. The V call is TRBV5-1, the J call TRBJ2-7; D not resolved. V shed 4 bases and J shed 3 bases, with 14 bases lying between them. Germline V gives CDR1 SGHRS, CDR2 YFSETQ. This CDR3 spans 14 amino acids. This chain's CDR3 is CASSRRDTYYEQYF. CDR3 nucleotides: TGCGCCAGCAGCCGTCGCGACACTTACTACGAGCAGTACTTC. Looking up the rest from reference TRBV5-1 and TRBJ2-7 gives the full variable domain: KAGVTQTPRYLIKTRGQQVTLSCSPISGHRSVSWYQQTPGQGLQFLFEYFSETQRNKGNFPGRFSGRQFSNSRSEMNVSTLELGDSALYLCASSRRDTYYEQYFGPGTRLTVT.

J is TRBJ2-1 and V is TRBV19, with 9 nucleotides matching TRBD2. Unmatched junction bases numbered 6, after V lost 2 bases and J lost 7 bases. This CDR3 region has 15 residues. Germline CDR1 is LNHDA and CDR2 is SQIVND (reference sequence). CDR3 loop: CASSIPGLATNEQFF. The CDR3 nucleotides read TGTGCCAGTAGTATACCGGGACTAGCAACAAATGAGCAGTTCTTC.

The V gene is TRBV9, the J gene TRBJ1-2; the match to TRBD1 covers 9 bases. The germline V gene encodes CDR1 SGDLS and CDR2 YYNGEE. This CDR3 is 16 amino acids long. V lost 0 bases and J lost 7; bases outside the gene matches: 10. CDR3 amino acids: CASSVGGQTGGGGYTF. CDR3 nucleotide sequence: TGTGCCAGCAGCGTAGGAGGTCAGACAGGGGGAGGTGGCTACACCTTC.

The table lists this clone with a count of one. V and J are TRBV7-9 and TRBJ2-4; 11 bases match TRBD2. The CDR3 length is 18 residues. Germline lookup yields CDR1 SEHNR and CDR2 FQNEAQ (reference sequence). V lost 4 bases to trimming and J lost 4 bases; unmatched junction nucleotides: 12. The CDR3 DNA reads as TGTGCCAGCAGCTACCCCTTACGGGTAGCGGGAGGGAAAAACATTCAGTACTTC. This gives the protein CASSYPLRVAGGKNIQYF.

This clone came up a few times. CDR3 DNA sequence: TGTGCCAGCAGCTCGCCGCGGGATTTCAAGAGGGGCTACACCTTC. It codes for CASSSPRDFKRGYTF. This chain joins TRBV28 and TRBJ1-2; D ambiguous. CDR3 length equals 15 residues. Germline V lookup: CDR1 MDHEN, CDR2 SYDVKM. The V end lost 6 bases, the J end lost 8 bases, and 22 bases lay between the germline ends.

This chain joins TRBV19 and TRBJ1-2; tentative D call: TRBD1 (5 bases). The germline CDR1 and CDR2 sequences are LNHDA and SQIVND (reference sequence). CDR3 length: 15 residues. V lost 5 bases, J lost 7 bases, and 20 bases lay in between. The CDR3 protein is CASSSITTGRGGYTF. The CDR3 DNA is TGTGCCAGTAGTTCCATAACTACAGGCAGAGGTGGCTACACCTTC.

The table lists this clone with a few counts. The chain couples TRBV28 to TRBJ1-1; 10 bases line up with TRBD1. CDR3 length equals 15 residues. V lost 11 bases, J lost 4 bases, and 13 bases stayed unmatched. The germline V gene has CDR1 MDHEN and CDR2 SYDVKM. The CDR3 sequence is CALGVLTGGSTEAFF. In DNA, the CDR3 is TGTGCCCTGGGGGTCCTGACAGGGGGCAGCACTGAAGCTTTCTTT.

The chain has TRBV9 and TRBJ1-2; 10 nucleotides match TRBD1. J gave up 7 bases and V 4 bases, and 7 bases lay outside the gene matches. This CDR3 is 14 amino acids long. The germline V gene has CDR1 SGDLS and CDR2 YYNGEE. The CDR3 spells CASSPLGDRGGYTF. CDR3 in DNA: TGTGCCAGCAGCCCCTTAGGGGACAGGGGTGGCTACACCTTC.

This clone is a singleton in its sample. The V gene is TRBV7-2, the J gene TRBJ2-1, with TRBD2 identical over 10 bases. The CDR3 consists of 16 residues. Looked up from germline, CDR1 is SGHTA and CDR2 is FQGNSA. V lost 4 bases and J lost 5; bases outside the gene matches: 8. The DNA of the CDR3 is TGTGCCAGCAGCTCCGTAACTAGCGGGGCCCACAATGAGCAGTTCTTC. Translating gives CASSSVTSGAHNEQFF.

The rearrangement links TRBV2 to TRBJ2-1, with 7 bases lining up with TRBD2. The CDR3 covers 13 residues. Germline V gene sequence: CDR1 SNHLY, CDR2 FYNNEI. Losses at the gene ends were 6 bases for V and 7 bases for J; bases not matched to a gene: 6. CDR3 in DNA: TGTGCCAGCAGCGGAGCGGGGAGAAATGAGCAGTTCTTC. Translation gives CASSGAGRNEQFF.

The genes are TRBV7-6 and TRBJ2-7; 9 bases map to TRBD1. The CDR3 sequence is 16 residues long. V shed 0 bases and J 4 bases; nucleotides not matched to a gene: 7. CDR1 is SGHVS and CDR2 is FNYEAQ in the germline V gene. CDR3 region: CASSLAIPGQGYEQYF. The CDR3, as DNA: TGTGCCAGCAGCTTAGCCATTCCGGGACAGGGATACGAGCAGTACTTC.

The V gene is TRBV19, the J gene TRBJ1-6; no clear D gene. The germline V and J ends were trimmed by 3 bases and 9 bases, with 15 bases remaining between them. Per the germline V gene, CDR1 is LNHDA and CDR2 is SQIVND (reference sequence). The CDR3 consists of 15 residues. The CDR3 protein is CASSMGPGRGSPLHF. In DNA form, the CDR3 reads TGTGCCAGTAGTATGGGCCCCGGACGGGGTTCACCCCTCCACTTT.

The rearrangement joins TRBV3-1 (or the pseudogene TRBV3-2) to TRBJ1-3; 7 bases are a match to TRBD1. Germline CDR1 is LGHDT and CDR2 is YNNKEL (reference sequence). This CDR3 has 15 amino acids. V lost 2 bases and J lost 9; bases outside the gene matches: 10. The CDR3 region is CASSQRRGPGGTIYF. The CDR3 coding sequence is TGTGCCAGCAGCCAAAGAAGGGGGCCCGGGGGCACCATATATTTT.

This chain connects TRBV10-3 to TRBJ1-1; possible D gene TRBD1, 5 bases. The CDR3 is made up of 11 amino acids. Looked up from germline, CDR1 is ENHRY and CDR2 is SYGVKD. Between the trimmed V and J ends, which lost 10 bases and 4 bases, there was a span of 10 bases. CDR3 DNA: TGTGCCACCCAGGGATCCACTGAAGCTTTCTTT. Its translation is CATQGSTEAFF.

Written as DNA, the CDR3 is TGTGCCAGCAGCTTAGCGGGAGTGGCAGATACGCAGTATTTT. Its protein product is CASSLAGVADTQYF. This chain connects TRBV7-6 to TRBJ2-3; TRBD2 might be the D (5 bases). V was cut by 0 bases and J by 4 bases, with 8 bases left in between. Germline V gives CDR1 SGHVS, CDR2 FNYEAQ. The CDR3 covers 14 residues. Full variable domain (outside the CDR3, taken from reference TRBV7-6 and TRBJ2-3): GAGVSQSPRYKVTKRGQDVALRCDPISGHVSLYWYRQALGQGPEFLTYFNYEAQQDKSGLPNDRFSAERPEGSISTLTIQRTEQRDSAMYRCASSLAGVADTQYFGPGTRLTVL.

The rearrangement links TRBV30 to TRBJ1-1, with a weak D call TRBD1 (5 bases). Germline assignment: CDR1 GTSNPN and CDR2 SVGIG (reference sequence). Trimming shortened V by 3 bases and J by 0 bases, and 8 bases separated the two germline ends. CDR3 size: 13 residues. DNA for the CDR3: TGTGCCTGGAGGAAGGGGATGAACACTGAAGCTTTCTTT. Its protein product is CAWRKGMNTEAFF.

This clone has just one count. The junction does not match germline at one end; this may be a read error. CDR3 protein: CASSFAAGVGNEQFF. CDR3 in DNA: TGTGCTAGCAGCTTCGCAGCGGGAGTGGGCAATGAGCAGTTCTTC. The chain joins TRBV7-7 to TRBJ2-1; 8 nucleotides agree with TRBD2. Germline V lookup: CDR1 SSHAT, CDR2 FNYEAQ (reference sequence). The CDR3 has 15 amino acids.

The chain's CDR3 is CASSMGTGNNQPQHF. As DNA, the CDR3 is TGTGCCAGTAGTATGGGGACAGGGAACAATCAGCCCCAGCATTTT. V usage is TRBV19 and J usage is TRBJ1-5, with TRBD1 matching 9 bases. The CDR3 has 15 amino acids. Looked up from germline, CDR1 is LNHDA and CDR2 is SQIVND (reference sequence). With 3 bases clipped from V and 3 bases from J, the junction kept 3 bases outside the gene matches.

The V call is TRBV20-1, the J call TRBJ1-1; TRBD1 aligns across 7 bases. V shed 6 bases, J shed 0 bases, and the junction held 7 bases outside the gene matches. Germline CDR1 reads DFQATT; CDR2 reads SNEGSKA (reference sequence). The CDR3 spans 14 residues. The CDR3 protein is CSASPGQLNTEAFF. In DNA, the CDR3 is TGCAGTGCAAGTCCGGGACAGCTGAACACTGAAGCTTTCTTT.

This rearrangement joins TRBV11-2 to TRBJ2-1; 11 bases fit TRBD1. Germline CDR1 SGHAT, CDR2 FQNNGV. The CDR3 is made up of 19 amino acids. V gave up 5 bases and J gave up 2 bases; unmatched junction bases: 14. The CDR3 nucleotides are TGTGCCAGCAGCATAGGAGGGACAGGGGGAACTCCTACCTACAATGAGCAGTTCTTC. Translated, it gives CASSIGGTGGTPTYNEQFF.

V usage is TRBV27 and J usage is TRBJ1-1, with 7 bases fitting TRBD1. Germline V gene sequence: CDR1 MNHEY, CDR2 SMNVEV (reference sequence). Germline trimming cut 2 bases from V and 6 bases from J; bases unmatched to any gene: 6. The CDR3 length is 14 residues. The CDR3, as DNA: TGTGCCAGCAGTTTACCGAACAGGGGCGCTGAAGCTTTCTTT. It is translated as CASSLPNRGAEAFF.

This clone was detected once. The rearrangement joins TRBV2 to TRBJ1-1, with 7 bases fitting TRBD1. V shed 7 bases and J 4 bases; nucleotides not matched to a gene: 12. Germline V CDR1 and CDR2: SNHLY, FYNNEI. This CDR3 has 15 amino acids. CDR3 sequence reads: CASTERGTDLTEAFF. In DNA form, the CDR3 reads TGTGCCAGCACCGAGAGAGGGACAGACCTCACTGAAGCTTTCTTT.

The chain uses TRBV11-2 and TRBJ1-4, with no clear D. The CDR3 runs 14 residues. V dropped 7 bases and J dropped 0 bases, with 9 bases sitting between them. Germline V gives CDR1 SGHAT, CDR2 FQNNGV. The CDR3 region is CASTTGTTNEKLFF. The CDR3 coding sequence is TGTGCCAGCACCACCGGGACAACTAATGAAAAACTGTTTTTT. Full variable domain (remainder filled in from reference TRBV11-2 and TRBJ1-4): EAGVAQSPRYKIIEKRQSVAFWCNPISGHATLYWYQQILGQGPKLLIQFQNNGVVDDSQLPKDRFSAERLKGVDSTLKIQPAKLEDSAVYLCASTTGTTNEKLFFGSGTQLSVL.

The rearrangement uses TRBV2 and TRBJ1-6, with D perhaps matching TRBD1 (6 bases). This CDR3 is 15 amino acids long. Between the trimmed V and J ends, which lost 3 bases and 9 bases, there was a span of 15 bases. Germline CDR1 reads SNHLY; CDR2 reads FYNNEI. CDR3 loop: CASSDGQTKGSPLHF. CDR3 nucleotides: TGTGCCAGCAGTGACGGACAGACTAAAGGTTCACCCCTCCACTTT.

This rearrangement joins TRBV6-5 to TRBJ1-1, with 7 bases identical to TRBD1. The junction had 7 bases not matched to a gene; V was cut back by 7 bases and J by 11 bases. CDR1 MNHEY and CDR2 SVGAGI come from the germline V gene. CDR3 length: 11 amino acids. The CDR3 spells CASNQGGRAFF. DNA for the CDR3: TGTGCCAGCAATCAGGGGGGCCGGGCTTTCTTT.

The rearrangement joins TRBV7-2 to TRBJ1-2, with D maybe TRBD1 (5 bases). Germline V gene data show CDR1 as SGHTA and CDR2 as FQGNSA. V shed 1 base and J shed 0 bases, with 12 bases lying between them. The CDR3 spans 16 residues. CDR3 sequence: CASSLGGDRSNYGYTF. In DNA form, the CDR3 reads TGTGCCAGCAGCTTAGGGGGGGATAGATCTAACTATGGCTACACCTTC. Looking up the rest from reference TRBV7-2 and TRBJ1-2 gives the full variable domain: GAGVSQSPSNKVTEKGKDVELRCDPISGHTALYWYRQSLGQGLEFLIYFQGNSAPDKSGLPSDRFSAERTGGSVSTLTIQRTQQEDSAVYLCASSLGGDRSNYGYTFGSGTRLTVV.

The chain uses TRBV13 and TRBJ1-2, with TRBD1 as a possible D gene (5 bases). The germline V and J ends were trimmed by 5 bases and 7 bases, with 14 bases remaining between them. In germline, CDR1 is PRHDT, CDR2 FYEKMQ (reference sequence). The CDR3 has 13 amino acids. In DNA, the CDR3 is TGTGCCAGCAGCGCCGACAGAGTCTCTGGCTACACCTTC. It translates to CASSADRVSGYTF.

This chain uses TRBV10-2 with TRBJ1-5, with unresolved D. Germline V gene sequence: CDR1 WSHSY, CDR2 SAAADI. Trimming removed 4 bases from V and 3 bases from J, with 13 bases in between. The CDR3 length is 15 residues. The CDR3 bases are TGCGCCAGCAGTGGGGAGGGAAGCTTCAATCAGCCCCAGCATTTT. This sequence encodes CASSGEGSFNQPQHF.

The CDR3 DNA reads TGTGCCAGCAGCCCCACTAGTCACAATGAGCAGTTCTTC. Its translation is CASSPTSHNEQFF. The chain links TRBV7-9 to TRBJ2-1, with a weak D call TRBD2 (5 bases). From germline, CDR1 is SEHNR and CDR2 FQNEAQ (reference sequence). V was trimmed by 5 bases and J by 5 bases, leaving 10 bases between them. This CDR3 is 13 amino acids long.

This clone appeared once. V and J are TRBV12-3 or TRBV12-4 and TRBJ1-2; D not resolved. This CDR3 is 13 amino acids long. The V gene lost 3 bases and the J gene lost 4 bases, with 9 bases spanning the gap. CDR3 sequence: CASSLGYGYGYTF. DNA of the CDR3: TGTGCCAGCAGTTTGGGCTACGGCTATGGCTACACCTTC.